This T cell receptor (beta chain) was sequenced in a study of CD8+CD57+ T cells in acquired aplastic anemia. Findings of the study overall: Patient and control CD8+ Simpson's diversity was not significantly different. Comparison of patients with controls identified 25 to 30 shared CD8+ CDR3 sequences.

V lost 3 bases and J lost 6, with 17 bases in between. The CDR3 runs 14 residues. Looked up from germline, CDR1 is DFQATT and CDR2 is SNEGSKA (reference sequence). Concerning this clonotype: What it binds is not known.

For CDR3 and TCR beta VDJ profiling, genomic DNA was the template used. TCRdb used MiXCR to reprocess the reads, holding one entry per CDR3 protein. The top ten clones hold 1% to 1.5% of a sample with roughly 290,000 distinct CDR3 sequences, about three fifths of them seen once. All patients picked for sequencing had shown, by flow cytometry, an expansion of CD8+CD57+ cells. At the time of blood sampling, patients had not yet received any therapy. The sequence derives from a human donor with aplastic anemia. The sequencing sample was made of sorted CD4+, CD8+, or CD8+CD57+ T cells (not recorded which) from PBMCs. The genes are TRBV20-1 and TRBJ1-2; a possible D gene is TRBD1 (5 bases). CDR3 sequence (DNA): TGCAGTGCTAGGGAACCTCGGGGGAGGGATGGCTACACCTTC. Protein: CSAREPRGRDGYTF.